This T cell receptor beta chain comes out of a study of human thymus T cells. Germline CDR1 MNHNY, CDR2 SVGAGI (reference sequence). The V and J ends lost 4 bases and 6 bases respectively, with 9 bases between them. This CDR3 comprises 12 residues. Surgeons resected thymus tissue during corrective heart surgery. Congenital heart defects were the reason for the corrective surgery that the donors, healthy Finnish infants, were having. Study results and caveats: Related studies noted strongly shared thymic repertoires across unrelated people. Usage of V and J genes appeared biased in thymic and blood repertoires.

The assay was immunoSEQ multiplex PCR, and TCRdb's table has in-frame clones only and misses some. The profile covers roughly 130,000 clones, with just under 95% appearing a single time and around 0.025% taken by the ten largest. A note on this clone: The antigen is not known.

This receptor was identified in a boy under two years old with a congenital heart defect but otherwise immunologically healthy. J is TRBJ1-1 and V is TRBV6-6; D remains ambiguous. The specimen was thymus tissue. In nucleotides, the CDR3 is TGTGCCAGCAGTTGGAGGGTCCCTGAAGCTTTCTTT. It is translated as CASSWRVPEAFF.